This TCR beta chain derives from a study of blood T cell repertoires in COVID-19. Study in general: The study drew acute and convalescent COVID-19 samples from the United States, Italy and Spain. T cells, B-cell-depleted T cells, or PBMCs supplied cDNA or gDNA.

The CDR3 length is 15 residues. Looked up from germline, CDR1 is SGDLS and CDR2 is YYNGEE. J was trimmed by 10 bases and V by 0 bases; bases with no gene match: 5. It was during active infection that Seattle patients were enrolled and then longitudinally followed. TCRdb's table, derived via immunoSEQ multiplex PCR, lists solely in-frame clones and lacks some. The sample lists roughly 230,000 clones; roughly 84% were seen once. Specimen: peripheral blood. The sequence was collected from a woman at least 80 years old with COVID-19, enrolled during active disease. The V call is TRBV9, the J call TRBJ2-1; 12 nucleotides align to TRBD2. The CDR3 nucleotides are TGTGCCAGCAGCGTAGGGCTAGCGGGGGGGCGCGAGCAGTTCTTC. This encodes CASSVGLAGGREQFF.